These 3 T cell receptor beta chains came from one sample sequenced in a study of blood T cells in healthy people across ages. Primed by a sample-barcoded 5' primer and a J-beta primer mix, a second PCR proceeded for about 7 to 11 cycles. MiXCR was run by TCRdb on the 5' RACE reads, yielding one entry per CDR3 protein. The repertoire consists of more than 900,000 distinct CDR3 sequences, with around 25% occurring once and the leading ten covering approximately 0.7%. A further study also used this sample, focusing on T cells of mothers and their children.

The sequenced sample consisted of blood. The source of these receptors is a girl aged 2 to 9 in good health.

The genes are TRBV12-5 and TRBJ1-2; TRBD1 is a possible D gene (5 bases). With 7 bases removed from V and 8 bases from J, the gap between germline ends came to 17 bases. The CDR3 spans 13 residues. Germline V gene data show CDR1 as LGHNT and CDR2 as FRNRAP. The CDR3 bases are TGTGCTAGTGCCGATAGGGGTATTGGGGGCTACACCTTC. Residues: CASADRGIGGYTF.

This sequence joins TRBV5-1 and TRBJ2-5; D possibly matches TRBD1 or TRBD2 (5 bases each). The J call may not be correct, given that the DNA end is closer to TRBJ2-1. This CDR3 contains 13 residues. Per germline, CDR1 SGHRS and CDR2 YFSETQ. For the CDR3, the DNA is TGCGCCAGCAGCTTGGTTCCGGGGCGAGAGCAGTTCTTC. Protein: CASSLVPGREQFF.

This clonotype turned up a few times. V usage is TRBV27 and J usage is TRBJ1-6; TRBD1 agrees at 9 bases. The junction had 9 bases not matched to a gene; V was cut back by 6 bases and J by 0 bases. The V gene's germline CDR1 is MNHEY and CDR2 SMNVEV (reference sequence). CDR3 length: 18 amino acids. The CDR3: CASRTGTGRSSYNSPLHF. CDR3 in DNA: TGTGCCAGCAGGACCGGGACAGGGAGGAGCTCCTATAATTCACCCCTCCACTTT.